The 20 T cell receptor beta chains below were found in one sample sequenced in a study of cytomegalovirus exposure and HLA in healthy donors. In the PCR, 60 Vbeta and 13 Jbeta primers were used. Method: immunoSEQ multiplex PCR; TCRdb's copy keeps in-frame clones and lacks some. Here the sample spans approximately 170,000 clones, 80% to 90% being singletons. Specimen: PBMCs. The source is a man aged 30 to 45 in good health and CMV-seropositive.

This clone was seen more than once but under ten times. The V and J genes are TRBV12-5 and TRBJ1-1, with 7 bases lining up with TRBD1. Germline CDR1 is LGHNT and CDR2 is FRNRAP. This CDR3 has 15 amino acids. The ends lost 5 bases at V and 1 base at J; junction bases unmatched: 7. As DNA, the CDR3 is TGTGCTAGTGGTCTCGACAGGGTCGGGAACACTGAAGCTTTCTTT. This encodes CASGLDRVGNTEAFF.

The V gene is TRBV27, the J gene TRBJ1-1; 7 bases agree with TRBD1. CDR1 is MNHEY, CDR2 SMNVEV, per germline (reference sequence). The CDR3 consists of 16 residues. The V segment lost 5 bases and the J segment 1 base; nucleotides outside the gene matches: 10. Here the CDR3 DNA reads TGTGCCAGCAGTCCGCCGGGACAGAGAAAGAACACTGAAGCTTTCTTT. Its protein is CASSPPGQRKNTEAFF.

This chain connects TRBV2 to TRBJ2-3, with TRBD1 identical over 9 bases. The CDR3 loop spans 15 amino acids. Germline CDR1 reads SNHLY; CDR2 reads FYNNEI. V lost 5 bases to trimming and J lost 3 bases; unmatched junction nucleotides: 6. Here the CDR3 reads CASSLDRGITDTQYF. CDR3 sequence (DNA): TGTGCCAGCAGTCTAGACAGGGGGATAACAGATACGCAGTATTTT.

The chain carries TRBV6-1 and TRBJ1-2; D is uncertain. CDR1 is MNHNS and CDR2 is SASEGT in the germline V gene. The CDR3 sequence is 15 residues long. Trimming removed 6 bases at V and 1 base at J, with 15 bases between. The CDR3, as DNA: TGTGCCAGCAGGTCCGGAGGTCCAAATAACTATGGCTACACCTTC. Encoded protein: CASRSGGPNNYGYTF.

This chain joins TRBV19 and TRBJ2-1, with a weak D call TRBD2 (6 bases). V was cut by 1 base and J by 2 bases, with 9 bases left in between. Germline values: CDR1 LNHDA, CDR2 SQIVND (reference sequence). The CDR3 has 15 amino acids. The chain's CDR3 is CASSIGVAAYNEQFF. CDR3 nucleotides: TGTGCCAGTAGTATAGGAGTAGCGGCCTACAATGAGCAGTTCTTC.

This chain uses TRBV9 with TRBJ1-3; no clear D. V was trimmed by 3 bases and J by 3 bases, leaving 13 bases between them. Germline CDR1 and CDR2: SGDLS and YYNGEE. CDR3 length: 15 amino acids. In nucleotides, the CDR3 is TGTGCCAGCAGCGCGCTTCCCACTTATGGAAACACCATATATTTT. Its translation is CASSALPTYGNTIYF.

This clone was detected only once. This sequence joins TRBV30 and TRBJ1-2, with D possibly TRBD1 on 5 matching bases. The germline V gene encodes CDR1 GTSNPN and CDR2 SVGIG (reference sequence). The CDR3 totals 14 residues. The germline V and J ends were trimmed by 0 bases and 4 bases, with 12 bases remaining between them. The chain's CDR3 is CAWSVQKGRYGYTF. Written as DNA, the CDR3 is TGTGCCTGGAGTGTACAAAAGGGGCGCTATGGCTACACCTTC.

This rearrangement joins TRBV7-3 to TRBJ2-2; 7 nucleotides agree with TRBD1. V gave up 4 bases and J gave up 4 bases; unmatched junction bases: 9. Per the germline V gene, CDR1 is SGHTA and CDR2 is FQGTGA. CDR3 length: 16 amino acids. The CDR3 loop reads CASSSPGTDSTGELFF. The CDR3 region has the DNA TGTGCCAGCAGCTCCCCCGGGACAGACTCCACCGGGGAGCTGTTTTTT.

This chain links TRBV30 with TRBJ2-2; TRBD2 matches 7 bases. The germline V gene encodes CDR1 GTSNPN and CDR2 SVGIG (reference sequence). The CDR3 sequence is 16 residues long. V lost 2 bases, J lost 9 bases, and 15 bases stayed unmatched. In nucleotides, the CDR3 is TGTGCCTGGAGTCCGGGAGCGGGAACGGGGAACAGGGAGCTGTTTTTT. Translated, it gives CAWSPGAGTGNRELFF.

The chain combines TRBV4-1 with TRBJ2-6; TRBD2 might be the D (5 bases). Germline CDR1 MGHRA, CDR2 YSYEKL. Trimming pared 2 bases from V and 2 bases from J, leaving 19 bases between. The CDR3 length is 19 residues. The DNA of the CDR3 is TGCGCCAGCAGCCAAAGGGTCGTGGAGATCGGGGCTGGGGCCAACGTCCTGACTTTC. It yields the protein CASSQRVVEIGAGANVLTF.

Points on this clone: The junction departs from germline at one end; a sequencing error may be responsible. V usage is TRBV7-7 and J usage is TRBJ2-5, with D tentatively TRBD2 (6 bases). CDR3 length equals 15 residues. Germline V gene data show CDR1 as SSHAT and CDR2 as FNYEAQ (reference sequence). The DNA for the CDR3 is TGTGCTAGCAGCCCCCGAGGAGGGGCCCAAGAGACCCAGTACTTC. The encoded protein is CASSPRGGAQETQYF.

V usage is TRBV18 and J usage is TRBJ2-1; 12 nucleotides match TRBD2. V shed 6 bases and J 3 bases; nucleotides not matched to a gene: 9. This CDR3 region has 17 residues. CDR1 is KGHSH, CDR2 LQKENI, per germline. Here the CDR3 DNA reads TGTGCCAGCTCCCCTCGACTAGCGGGAGCGTACTACAATGAGCAGTTCTTC. Amino acids: CASSPRLAGAYYNEQFF.

J is TRBJ2-5 and V is TRBV7-3; D may be TRBD2 (6 bases). The CDR3 loop spans 19 amino acids. Germline values: CDR1 SGHTA, CDR2 FQGTGA. Trimming took off 1 base at V and 2 bases at J, with 23 bases between the two ends. The CDR3, as DNA: TGTGCCAGCAGCTTAAGGGCCCGTTGGGGGAGGAAGAGACAAGAGACCCAGTACTTC. Amino acid sequence: CASSLRARWGRKRQETQYF.

V gene TRBV5-1 combines with J gene TRBJ2-7, with D perhaps TRBD2 (5 bases). CDR1 and CDR2 (germline): SGHRS, YFSETQ. The CDR3 is made up of 14 amino acids. Trimming took off 0 bases at V and 0 bases at J, with 7 bases between the two ends. CDR3 region: CASSLGGSSYEQYF. Written as DNA, the CDR3 is TGCGCCAGCAGCTTGGGAGGGAGCTCCTACGAGCAGTACTTC. Together with reference TRBV5-1 and TRBJ2-7, the CDR3 gives the full variable domain: KAGVTQTPRYLIKTRGQQVTLSCSPISGHRSVSWYQQTPGQGLQFLFEYFSETQRNKGNFPGRFSGRQFSNSRSEMNVSTLELGDSALYLCASSLGGSSYEQYFGPGTRLTVT.

The CDR3 DNA follows: TGTGCCAGCAGCGTAGCTGGAGGAGGGGGACTAGAAGCGACCCAGTACTTC. Amino acid sequence: CASSVAGGGGLEATQYF. This chain joins TRBV9 and TRBJ2-5; 8 nucleotides agree with TRBD2. The CDR3 has 17 residues. Per the germline V gene, CDR1 is SGDLS and CDR2 is YYNGEE. After removal of 0 bases from V and 7 bases from J, the junction contained 14 bases not matched to a gene.

CDR3 DNA sequence: TGCGCCAGCAGCTCGTTGGGCGCTAGCAGCTCCTACAATGAGCAGTTCTTC. Its protein is CASSSLGASSSYNEQFF. This rearrangement joins TRBV5-1 to TRBJ2-1; maybe TRBD2 (5 bases). CDR1 and CDR2 (germline): SGHRS, YFSETQ. V lost 3 bases to trimming and J lost 0 bases, with 16 bases between them. The CDR3 sequence is 17 residues long.

This sequence joins TRBV19 and TRBJ2-7; tentatively, D is TRBD1 (6 bases). Germline V gene sequence: CDR1 LNHDA, CDR2 SQIVND (reference sequence). V was clipped by 4 bases and J by 2 bases, with 9 bases between them. The CDR3 contains 13 residues. The CDR3 reads CASSRGHPYEQYF. The CDR3, as DNA: TGTGCCAGTAGTAGGGGACATCCCTACGAGCAGTACTTC. The full variable domain, in which reference TRBV19 and TRBJ2-7 provide the parts outside the CDR3, is DGGITQSPKYLFRKEGQNVTLSCEQNLNHDAMYWYRQDPGQGLRLIYYSQIVNDFQKGDIAEGYSVSREKKESFPLTVTSAQKNPTAFYLCASSRGHPYEQYFGPGTRLTVT.

J is TRBJ2-3 and V is TRBV29-1; possible D gene TRBD2, 5 bases. Germline V gene lookup returns CDR1 SQVTM and CDR2 ANQGSEA. The CDR3 is 14 residues long. V lost 5 bases and J lost 4, with 16 bases in between. The CDR3 DNA is TGCAGCGTTTGGACTCGTGCGGGCGCAGATACGCAGTATTTT. Encoded protein: CSVWTRAGADTQYF.

The chain employs TRBV6-4 and TRBJ2-1, with D hard to call. The CDR3 is 14 residues long. Trimming took off 4 bases at V and 5 bases at J, with 12 bases between the two ends. The germline gives CDR1 MRHNA, CDR2 SNTAGT. CDR3 region: CASSVEVRDNEQFF. The CDR3 DNA follows: TGTGCCAGCAGTGTTGAAGTACGGGACAATGAGCAGTTCTTC.

The CDR3 sequence is CASRDRVGTEAFF. The CDR3 nucleotides read TGTGCCAGCAGGGACAGGGTCGGCACTGAAGCTTTCTTT. The J gene is TRBJ1-1, the V gene TRBV6-5; 8 bases are a match to TRBD1. Per germline, CDR1 MNHEY and CDR2 SVGAGI. J was trimmed by 4 bases and V by 6 bases; bases with no gene match: 4. This CDR3 spans 13 amino acids.